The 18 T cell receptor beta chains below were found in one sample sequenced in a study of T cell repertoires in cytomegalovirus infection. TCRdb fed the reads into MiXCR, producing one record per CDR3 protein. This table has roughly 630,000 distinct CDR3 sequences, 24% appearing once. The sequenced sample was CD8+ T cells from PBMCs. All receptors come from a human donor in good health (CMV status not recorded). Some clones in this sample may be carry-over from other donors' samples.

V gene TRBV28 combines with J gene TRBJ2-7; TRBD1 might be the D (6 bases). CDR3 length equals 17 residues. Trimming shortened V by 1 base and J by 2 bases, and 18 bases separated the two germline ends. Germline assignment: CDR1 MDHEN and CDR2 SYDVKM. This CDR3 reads CASSLSWDTQDPYEQYV. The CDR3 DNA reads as TGTGCCAGCAGTTTATCTTGGGACACCCAGGATCCCTACGAGCAGTACGTC.

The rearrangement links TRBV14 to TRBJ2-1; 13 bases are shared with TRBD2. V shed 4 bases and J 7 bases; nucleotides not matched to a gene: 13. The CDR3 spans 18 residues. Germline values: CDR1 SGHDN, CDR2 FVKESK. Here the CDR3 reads CASSLGLAGVGFWNEQFF. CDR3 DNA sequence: TGTGCCAGCAGCCTTGGACTAGCGGGGGTTGGCTTCTGGAATGAGCAGTTCTTC. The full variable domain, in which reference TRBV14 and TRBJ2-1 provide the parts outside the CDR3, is EAGVTQFPSHSVIEKGQTVTLRCDPISGHDNLYWYRRVMGKEIKFLLHFVKESKQDESGMPNNRFLAERTGGTYSTLKVQPAELEDSGVYFCASSLGLAGVGFWNEQFFGPGTRLTVL.

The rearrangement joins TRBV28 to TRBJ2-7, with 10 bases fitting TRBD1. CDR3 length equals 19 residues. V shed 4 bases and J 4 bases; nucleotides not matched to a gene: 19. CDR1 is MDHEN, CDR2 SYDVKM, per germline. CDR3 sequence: CASSSPGQGFTGLFYEQYV. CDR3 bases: TGTGCCAGCAGTTCTCCGGGACAGGGGTTTACGGGGCTGTTTTACGAGCAGTACGTC.

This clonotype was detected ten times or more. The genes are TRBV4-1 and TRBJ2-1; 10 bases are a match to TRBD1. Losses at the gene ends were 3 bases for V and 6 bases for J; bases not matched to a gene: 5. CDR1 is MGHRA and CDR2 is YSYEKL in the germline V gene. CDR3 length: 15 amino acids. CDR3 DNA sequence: TGCGCCAGCAGCCACTATTGGACAGGGGGCAATGAGCAGTTCTTC. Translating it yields CASSHYWTGGNEQFF.

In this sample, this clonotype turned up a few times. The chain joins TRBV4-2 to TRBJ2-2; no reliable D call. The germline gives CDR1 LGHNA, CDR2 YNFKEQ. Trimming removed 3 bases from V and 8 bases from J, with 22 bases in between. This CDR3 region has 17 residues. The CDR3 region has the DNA TGTGCCAGCAGCCAGGACGATCCGGGCCCTCCTTCTGGGGAGCTGTTTTTT. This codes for CASSQDDPGPPSGELFF.

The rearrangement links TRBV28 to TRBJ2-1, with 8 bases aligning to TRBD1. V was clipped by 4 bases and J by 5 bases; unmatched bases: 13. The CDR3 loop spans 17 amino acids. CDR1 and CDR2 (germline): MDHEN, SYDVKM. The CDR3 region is CASSSRLQGARDNEQFF. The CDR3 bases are TGTGCCAGCAGTTCACGTTTGCAGGGGGCGCGGGACAATGAGCAGTTCTTC.

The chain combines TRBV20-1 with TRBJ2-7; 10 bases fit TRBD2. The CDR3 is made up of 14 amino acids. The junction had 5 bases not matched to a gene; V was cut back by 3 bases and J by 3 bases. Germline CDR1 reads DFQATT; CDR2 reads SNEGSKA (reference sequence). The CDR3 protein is CSASKIAGGYEQYV. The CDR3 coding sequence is TGCAGTGCTAGTAAGATAGCGGGGGGCTACGAGCAGTACGTC.

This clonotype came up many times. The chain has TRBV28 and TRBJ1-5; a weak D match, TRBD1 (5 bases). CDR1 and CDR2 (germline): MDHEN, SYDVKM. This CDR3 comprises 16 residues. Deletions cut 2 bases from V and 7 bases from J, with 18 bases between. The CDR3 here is CASSLDPLRVNQPQHF. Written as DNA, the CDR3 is TGTGCCAGCAGTTTAGACCCTCTCAGGGTAAACCAGCCCCAGCATTTT.

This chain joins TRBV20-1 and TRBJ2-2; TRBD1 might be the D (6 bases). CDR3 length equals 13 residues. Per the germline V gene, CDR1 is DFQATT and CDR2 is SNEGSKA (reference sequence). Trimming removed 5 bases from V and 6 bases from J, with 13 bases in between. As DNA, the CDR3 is TGCAGTGCTTCTAAGGGGGACGCCGGGGAGCTGTTTTTT. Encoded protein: CSASKGDAGELFF.

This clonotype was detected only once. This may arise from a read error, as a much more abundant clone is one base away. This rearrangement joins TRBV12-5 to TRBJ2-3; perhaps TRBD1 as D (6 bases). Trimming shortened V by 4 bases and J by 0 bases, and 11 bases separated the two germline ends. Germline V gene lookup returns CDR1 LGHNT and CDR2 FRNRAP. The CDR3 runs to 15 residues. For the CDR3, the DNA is TGTGCTAGTGGTTGGTCAGGGGATAGCACAGATACGCAGTATTTT. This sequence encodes CASGWSGDSTDTQYF.

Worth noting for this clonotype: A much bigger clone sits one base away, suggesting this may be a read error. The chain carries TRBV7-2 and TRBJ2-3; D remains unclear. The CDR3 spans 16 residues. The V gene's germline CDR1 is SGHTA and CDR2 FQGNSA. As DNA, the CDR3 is TGTGCCAGCAGTTGGTTTGGAGAGAAGAGCACAGATATGCAGTATTTT. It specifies CASSWFGEKSTDMQYF.

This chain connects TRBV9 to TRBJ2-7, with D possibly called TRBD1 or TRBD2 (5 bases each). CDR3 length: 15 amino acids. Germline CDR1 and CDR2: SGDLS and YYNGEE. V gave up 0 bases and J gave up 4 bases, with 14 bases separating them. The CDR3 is CASSVDGTPIYEQYF. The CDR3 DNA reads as TGTGCCAGCAGCGTAGATGGGACGCCGATTTACGAGCAGTACTTC. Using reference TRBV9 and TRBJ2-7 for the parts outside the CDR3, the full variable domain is DSGVTQTPKHLITATGQRVTLRCSPRSGDLSVYWYQQSLDQGLQFLIQYYNGEERAKGNILERFSAQQFPDLHSELNLSSLELGDSALYFCASSVDGTPIYEQYFGPGTRLTVT.

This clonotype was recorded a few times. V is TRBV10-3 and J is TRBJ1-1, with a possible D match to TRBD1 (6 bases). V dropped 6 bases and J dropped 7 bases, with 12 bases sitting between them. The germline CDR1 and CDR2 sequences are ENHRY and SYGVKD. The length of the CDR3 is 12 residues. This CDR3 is CAIRNRADEAFF. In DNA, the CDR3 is TGTGCCATCAGGAACAGGGCGGATGAAGCTTTCTTT.

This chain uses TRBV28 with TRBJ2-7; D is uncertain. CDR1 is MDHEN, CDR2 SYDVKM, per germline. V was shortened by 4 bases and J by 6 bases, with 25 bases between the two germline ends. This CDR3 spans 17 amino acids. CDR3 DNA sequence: TGTGCCAGCAGTTCCAACCCGGGCCTAACAAAAGGTCGCGAGCAGTACGTC. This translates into CASSSNPGLTKGREQYV.

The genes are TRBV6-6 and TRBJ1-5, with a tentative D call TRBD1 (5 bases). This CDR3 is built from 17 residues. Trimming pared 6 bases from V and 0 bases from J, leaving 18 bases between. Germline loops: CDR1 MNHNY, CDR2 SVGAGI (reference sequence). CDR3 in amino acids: CASSPKVQGYSNQPQHF. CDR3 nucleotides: TGTGCCAGCAGCCCCAAGGTCCAGGGCTATAGCAATCAGCCCCAGCATTTT.

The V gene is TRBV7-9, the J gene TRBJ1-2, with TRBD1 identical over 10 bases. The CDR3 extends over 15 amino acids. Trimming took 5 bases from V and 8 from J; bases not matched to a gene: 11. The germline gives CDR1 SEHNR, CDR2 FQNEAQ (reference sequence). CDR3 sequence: CASSPPDRGRKGYTF. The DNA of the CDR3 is TGTGCCAGCAGCCCACCCGACAGGGGGCGCAAAGGCTACACCTTC.

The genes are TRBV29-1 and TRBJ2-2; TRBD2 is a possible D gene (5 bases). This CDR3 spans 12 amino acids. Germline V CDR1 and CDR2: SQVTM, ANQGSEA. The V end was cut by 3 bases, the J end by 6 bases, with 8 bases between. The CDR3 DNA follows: TGCAGCGTTGACAGCGGTTCCGGGGAGCTGTTTTTT. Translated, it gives CSVDSGSGELFF.

CDR3 bases: TGTGCCAGCAACAACCCGGGACTAGCGGGCCGGAAGCAGTTCTTC. Protein sequence: CASNNPGLAGRKQFF. This rearrangement joins TRBV7-9 to TRBJ2-1, with 12 bases identical to TRBD2. CDR3 length: 15 amino acids. The ends lost 7 bases at V and 11 bases at J; junction bases unmatched: 12. The germline CDR1 and CDR2 sequences are SEHNR and FQNEAQ (reference sequence).